Below, 13 T cell receptor beta chains from the same sample are listed, as sequenced in a study of PD-1 blockade in mismatch repair-deficient tumors (dated by TCRdb to 2016 to 2017). The protocol used for the library was the immunoSEQ multiplex PCR assay. TCRdb limited this immuneACCESS table to in-frame rearrangements with V and J called. A share of clones is missing; checked studies link under half to unresolved V genes, and the rest is unexplained. In all, the sample holds around 51,000 clones, and roughly 80% of those were seen once. Roughly 8.7% of the sample rests with the top ten. Here the sequenced sample was peripheral blood, taken about 20 weeks after starting pembrolizumab. These receptors were collected from an adult with mismatch repair-deficient cancer.

The chain employs TRBV9 and TRBJ2-7; D uncertain. Looked up from germline, CDR1 is SGDLS and CDR2 is YYNGEE. This CDR3 is built from 14 residues. Trimming cost V 0 bases and J 0 bases, with 7 bases left between them. The CDR3 bases are TGTGCCAGCAGCGTAGAACAGCGCTCCTACGAGCAGTACTTC. It is translated as CASSVEQRSYEQYF.

The rearrangement links TRBV5-4 to TRBJ1-4, with a weak D call TRBD1 (5 bases). The CDR3 spans 13 residues. Trimming took 5 bases from V and 8 from J, leaving 13 bases between them. Germline-derived CDR1 and CDR2 are SGHNT and YYREEE (reference sequence). CDR3 bases: TGTGCCAGCAGTTCCCGGGGCGTAGAAAAACTGTTTTTT. The encoded protein is CASSSRGVEKLFF.

The chain couples TRBV30 to TRBJ2-7, with TRBD2 matching 10 bases. There are 15 residues in the CDR3. V dropped 1 base and J dropped 2; count of bases not matched to a gene: 5. The germline CDR1 and CDR2 sequences are GTSNPN and SVGIG (reference sequence). The chain's CDR3 is CAWSDLLAGAYEQYF. CDR3 bases: TGTGCCTGGAGTGACCTTCTAGCGGGAGCCTACGAGCAGTACTTC. The full variable domain, completed using reference TRBV30 and TRBJ2-7, is SQTIHQWPATLVQPVGSPLSLECTVEGTSNPNLYWYRQAAGRGLQLLFYSVGIGQISSEVPQNLSASRPQDRQFILSSKKLLLSDSGFYLCAWSDLLAGAYEQYFGPGTRLTVT.

The V gene is TRBV29-1, the J gene TRBJ1-1, with D tentatively TRBD1 (6 bases). CDR3 size: 17 residues. The V gene's germline CDR1 is SQVTM and CDR2 ANQGSEA. V lost 6 bases and J lost 1, with 24 bases in between. The CDR3, as DNA: TGCAGCGTCGGGGGGTCTAAGGACAGATCATCGAACACTGAAGCTTTCTTT. Protein: CSVGGSKDRSSNTEAFF.

The chain joins TRBV2 to TRBJ1-2; weak D call: TRBD1 (5 bases). Germline CDR1 is SNHLY and CDR2 is FYNNEI. The V end was cut by 1 base, the J end by 7 bases, with 7 bases between. The length of the CDR3 is 12 residues. Here the CDR3 reads CASSEGGGGYTF. Written as DNA, the CDR3 is TGTGCCAGCAGTGAAGGGGGCGGTGGCTACACCTTC. The full variable domain, rest sourced from reference TRBV2 and TRBJ1-2, is EPEVTQTPSHQVTQMGQEVILRCVPISNHLYFYWYRQILGQKVEFLVSFYNNEISEKSEIFDDQFSVERPDGSNFTLKIRSTKLEDSAMYFCASSEGGGGYTFGSGTRLTVV.

The chain couples TRBV7-9 to TRBJ1-1, with D hard to call. Germline CDR1 and CDR2: SEHNR and FQNEAQ (reference sequence). The CDR3 is 13 residues long. Trimming shortened V by 5 bases and J by 1 base, and 8 bases separated the two germline ends. CDR3 sequence: CASSPEANTEAFF. Here the CDR3 DNA reads TGTGCCAGCAGCCCCGAAGCGAACACTGAAGCTTTCTTT.

This clone was observed a few times. The rearrangement links TRBV18 to TRBJ2-7; 7 bases match TRBD1. CDR1 is KGHSH, CDR2 LQKENI, per germline. This CDR3 spans 15 amino acids. J gave up 5 bases and V 2 bases, and 9 bases lay outside the gene matches. The CDR3 reads CASSPSDRVGHEQYF. Written as DNA, the CDR3 is TGTGCCAGCTCACCATCCGACAGGGTAGGCCACGAGCAGTACTTC.

The chain links TRBV9 to TRBJ2-3, with TRBD2 matching over 9 bases. The CDR3 is 16 residues long. The ends lost 1 base at V and 1 base at J; junction bases unmatched: 4. Germline V gene data show CDR1 as SGDLS and CDR2 as YYNGEE. This CDR3 is CASSVKLAGGTDTQYF. CDR3 sequence (DNA): TGTGCCAGCAGCGTAAAGTTAGCGGGAGGCACAGATACGCAGTATTTT.

The chain carries TRBV4-1 and TRBJ2-3; no reliable D call. Germline CDR1 reads MGHRA; CDR2 reads YSYEKL. The V end lost 2 bases, the J end lost 4 bases, and 7 bases lay between the germline ends. CDR3 length: 13 amino acids. DNA of the CDR3: TGCGCCAGCAGCCAATTTAGTCCAGATACGCAGTATTTT. Translation gives CASSQFSPDTQYF.

The V gene is TRBV2, the J gene TRBJ2-7; 9 bases match TRBD1. In germline, CDR1 is SNHLY, CDR2 FYNNEI. V was clipped by 6 bases and J by 3 bases; unmatched bases: 6. There are 14 residues in the CDR3. The CDR3 DNA is TGTGCCAGCAGCGGACAGGGGATAAACTACGAGCAGTACTTC. As protein: CASSGQGINYEQYF. Based on the CDR3 plus reference TRBV2 and TRBJ2-7, the full variable domain is EPEVTQTPSHQVTQMGQEVILRCVPISNHLYFYWYRQILGQKVEFLVSFYNNEISEKSEIFDDQFSVERPDGSNFTLKIRSTKLEDSAMYFCASSGQGINYEQYFGPGTRLTVT.

The rearrangement joins TRBV7-9 to TRBJ1-1; D unresolved. Germline V CDR1 and CDR2: SEHNR, FQNEAQ (reference sequence). Trimming stripped 1 base from V and 4 bases from J, with 13 bases between. CDR3 size: 15 residues. CDR3: CASSLEVQSATEAFF. The DNA of the CDR3 is TGTGCCAGCAGCTTAGAGGTTCAGTCCGCCACTGAAGCTTTCTTT.

The chain joins TRBV5-1 to TRBJ2-1, with 11 bases aligning to TRBD2. Germline V gives CDR1 SGHRS, CDR2 YFSETQ. CDR3 length equals 16 residues. V was pared by 3 bases and J by 8 bases, with 10 bases of the junction left unmatched. The chain's CDR3 is CASSSLLAGGPDEQFF. The CDR3 nucleotides read TGCGCCAGCAGCTCCCTTCTAGCGGGAGGTCCCGATGAGCAGTTCTTC.

In regard to this clone: The sample contains more than one DNA sequence encoding this CDR3. J is TRBJ1-3 and V is TRBV18, with no clear D. CDR1 and CDR2 from the germline V gene are KGHSH and LQKENI. The CDR3 totals 15 residues. V lost 2 bases and J 1 base, leaving 9 bases between the germline ends. The CDR3 spells CASSPSRGSGNTIYF. CDR3 coding DNA: TGTGCCAGCTCACCAAGTCGAGGGTCTGGAAACACCATATATTTT.